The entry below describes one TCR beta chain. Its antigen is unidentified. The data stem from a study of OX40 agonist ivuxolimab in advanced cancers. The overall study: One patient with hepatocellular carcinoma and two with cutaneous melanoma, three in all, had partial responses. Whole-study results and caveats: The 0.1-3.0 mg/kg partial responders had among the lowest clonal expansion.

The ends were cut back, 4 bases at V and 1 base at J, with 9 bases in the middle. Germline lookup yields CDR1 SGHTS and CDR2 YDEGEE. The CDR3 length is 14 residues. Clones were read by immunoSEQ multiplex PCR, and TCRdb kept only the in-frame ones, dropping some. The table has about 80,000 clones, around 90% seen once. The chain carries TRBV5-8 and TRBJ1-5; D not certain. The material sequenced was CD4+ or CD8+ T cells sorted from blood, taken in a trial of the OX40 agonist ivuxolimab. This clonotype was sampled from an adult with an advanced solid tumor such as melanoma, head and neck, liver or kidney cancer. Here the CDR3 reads CASSATSSNQPQHF. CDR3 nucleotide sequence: TGTGCCAGCAGCGCAACGTCAAGCAATCAGCCCCAGCATTTT.